Each of the 14 T cell receptor beta chains below was sequenced from the same sample in a study of human T cells and chemical hapten exposure. The time point was: pre-sensitization, week 0. As to treatment: therapeutic diphenylcyclopropenone sensitization with weekly scalp DPC. TCRdb analysed the RACE reads with MiXCR anew, one entry per CDR3 protein. The table lists approximately 41,000 distinct CDR3 sequences, approximately 7.6% of them singletons, with over 1% in the top ten. Here the sequenced sample was whole blood, taken in connection with sensitization to the hapten diphenylcyclopropenone (DPC). The receptor source for this set is a woman in her forties or fifties with alopecia areata. Some clones in this sample may be carry-over from other donors' samples.

This rearrangement joins TRBV7-2 to TRBJ2-7; TRBD1 aligns across 9 bases. The V and J ends lost 6 bases and 3 bases, in that order; junction bases with no gene match: 9. The CDR3 sequence is 15 residues long. Germline CDR1 reads SGHTA; CDR2 reads FQGNSA. The CDR3, as DNA: TGTGCCAGCAGGGAGTTTAGGACAGGGGTCTACGAGCAGTACTTC. This gives the protein CASREFRTGVYEQYF.

At least ten counts were recorded for this clonotype. This rearrangement joins TRBV30 to TRBJ2-4; TRBD1 matches 8 bases. This CDR3 contains 17 residues. The germline CDR1 and CDR2 sequences are GTSNPN and SVGIG (reference sequence). V was clipped by 0 bases and J by 9 bases; unmatched bases: 16. The CDR3 here is CAWSVAPGWTGYGIQYF. The CDR3 DNA reads as TGTGCCTGGAGTGTAGCCCCGGGCTGGACAGGGTATGGCATTCAGTACTTC.

This chain uses TRBV29-1 with TRBJ1-1, with TRBD1 as a possible D gene (5 bases). The CDR3 extends over 12 amino acids. Germline CDR1 is SQVTM and CDR2 is ANQGSEA. The V end lost 7 bases, the J end lost 4 bases, and 13 bases lay between the germline ends. CDR3 nucleotide sequence: TGCAGCGCGATACCGGGGGTCACTGAAGCTTTCTTT. Its translation: CSAIPGVTEAFF.

In this sample, this clonotype turned up many times. This chain joins TRBV9 and TRBJ1-1, with D tentatively TRBD1 (6 bases). V was shortened by 0 bases and J by 5 bases, with 8 bases between the two germline ends. In germline, CDR1 is SGDLS, CDR2 YYNGEE. The CDR3 runs 13 residues. CDR3 in DNA: TGTGCCAGCAGCGTAGATCAGGGGACTGAAGCTTTCTTT. It yields the protein CASSVDQGTEAFF.

The chain is built from TRBV7-2 and TRBJ1-2; D is unresolved. This CDR3 region has 13 residues. Per the germline V gene, CDR1 is SGHTA and CDR2 is FQGNSA. The V end was cut by 8 bases, the J end by 2 bases, with 12 bases between. The DNA of the CDR3 is TGTGCCAGCGGCCGGCGGCAAAACTATGGCTACACCTTC. Translating it yields CASGRRQNYGYTF.

The chain has TRBV28 and TRBJ1-5, with D perhaps matching TRBD1 (5 bases). The CDR3 has 14 amino acids. CDR1 is MDHEN, CDR2 SYDVKM, per germline. With 3 bases removed from V and 7 bases from J, the gap between germline ends came to 13 bases. The CDR3 DNA sequence: TGTGCCAGCAGTTTCTTGCAGGGAGGCCAGCCCCAGCATTTT. Translating gives CASSFLQGGQPQHF.

The table lists this clonotype with a few counts. The rearrangement joins TRBV28 to TRBJ1-1, with 7 bases aligning to TRBD1. The CDR3 sequence is 16 residues long. J was trimmed by 1 base and V by 4 bases; bases with no gene match: 9. Germline V gene lookup returns CDR1 MDHEN and CDR2 SYDVKM. This chain's CDR3 is CASSYQLGQPNTEAFF. CDR3 coding DNA: TGTGCCAGCAGTTACCAGCTGGGACAGCCGAACACTGAAGCTTTCTTT.

This clonotype was recorded many times. This rearrangement joins TRBV6-2 or TRBV6-3 to TRBJ1-5, with 8 bases aligning to TRBD1. Germline V gene lookup returns CDR1 MNHEY and CDR2 SVGEGT. Trimming removed 2 bases from V and 4 bases from J; junction bases left unmatched: 7. There are 16 residues in the CDR3. The CDR3 nucleotides are TGTGCCAGCAGTTACGGGGCAGGGGGCCGTAATCAGCCCCAGCATTTT. Protein sequence: CASSYGAGGRNQPQHF.

This clonotype was picked up many times. This rearrangement joins TRBV29-1 to TRBJ1-1, with no clear D. V lost 4 bases to trimming and J lost 6 bases, with 18 bases between them. This CDR3 region has 14 residues. Germline CDR1 is SQVTM and CDR2 is ANQGSEA. The CDR3 here is CSVGLLKADAEAFF. Written as DNA, the CDR3 is TGCAGCGTTGGACTCCTTAAGGCGGACGCTGAAGCTTTCTTT.

The rearrangement links TRBV7-2 to TRBJ1-5; D not certain. V lost 4 bases to trimming and J lost 4 bases, with 17 bases between them. Germline V CDR1 and CDR2: SGHTA, FQGNSA. This CDR3 spans 16 amino acids. The CDR3 is CASSSPINLGNQPQHF. The CDR3 DNA reads as TGTGCCAGCAGCTCCCCTATAAATTTGGGAAATCAGCCCCAGCATTTT.

This chain connects TRBV6-2 or TRBV6-3 to TRBJ2-1; 9 nucleotides match TRBD1. V trimming: 6 bases; J trimming: 9 bases; junction bases outside the gene matches: 6. CDR1 is MNHEY and CDR2 is SVGEGT in the germline V gene. The CDR3 is made up of 13 amino acids. The CDR3 DNA reads TGTGCCAGCAGAGGGACAGGGTCGGGTGAGCAGTTCTTC. Translating gives CASRGTGSGEQFF.

Many counts were recorded for this clonotype. V gene TRBV21-1 combines with J gene TRBJ2-7; the D call of TRBD1 is as the table states it, not checked on the DNA. TRBV21-1 is marked as a pseudogene. The CDR3 contains 11 residues. The CDR3 region has the DNA TGTGCCGGTAAGGGGCACTACGAGCAGTACTTC. Translating gives CAGKGHYEQYF.

This clonotype was counted at least ten times. The chain recombines TRBV27 with TRBJ2-3; tentatively, D is TRBD2 (6 bases). CDR3 length: 14 residues. V shed 7 bases and J shed 2 bases, with 13 bases lying between them. From germline, CDR1 is MNHEY and CDR2 SMNVEV (reference sequence). The CDR3 DNA reads TGTGCCAGCACGCATAGCGGACCCACAGATACGCAGTATTTT. It yields the protein CASTHSGPTDTQYF.

The rearrangement uses TRBV2 and TRBJ1-4; no clear D. Germline V gives CDR1 SNHLY, CDR2 FYNNEI. This CDR3 is 15 amino acids long. V lost 3 bases and J lost 4, with 12 bases in between. In DNA form, the CDR3 reads TGTGCCAGCAGTGAGTGGCCTTCTTTTAATGAAAAACTGTTTTTT. Its protein product is CASSEWPSFNEKLFF.